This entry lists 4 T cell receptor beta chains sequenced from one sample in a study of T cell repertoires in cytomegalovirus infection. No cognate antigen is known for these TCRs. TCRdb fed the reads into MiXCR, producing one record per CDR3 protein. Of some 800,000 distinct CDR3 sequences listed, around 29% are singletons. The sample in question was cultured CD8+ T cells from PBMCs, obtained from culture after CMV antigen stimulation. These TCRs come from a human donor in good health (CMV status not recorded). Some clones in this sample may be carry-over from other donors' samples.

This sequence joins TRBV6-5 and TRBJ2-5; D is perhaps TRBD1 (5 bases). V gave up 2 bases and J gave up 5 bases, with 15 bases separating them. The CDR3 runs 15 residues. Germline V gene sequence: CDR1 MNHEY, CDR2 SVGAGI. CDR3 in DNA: TGTGCCAGCAGTTACCCTCCAGGGTTAGGGGAGACCCAGTACTTC. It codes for CASSYPPGLGETQYF.

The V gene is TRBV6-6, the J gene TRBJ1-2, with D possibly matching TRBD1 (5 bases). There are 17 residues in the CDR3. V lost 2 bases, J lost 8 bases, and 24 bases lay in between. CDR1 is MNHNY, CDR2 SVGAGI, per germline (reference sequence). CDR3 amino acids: CASSYVLTGTARLGYTF. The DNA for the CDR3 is TGTGCCAGCAGTTACGTCCTCACCGGGACCGCGCGATTGGGCTACACCTTC.

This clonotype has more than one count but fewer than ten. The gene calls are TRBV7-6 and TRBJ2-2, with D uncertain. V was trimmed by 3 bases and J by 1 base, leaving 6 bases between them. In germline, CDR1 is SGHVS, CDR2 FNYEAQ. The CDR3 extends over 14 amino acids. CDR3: CASSFILNTGELFF. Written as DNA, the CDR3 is TGTGCCAGCAGCTTTATACTGAACACCGGGGAGCTGTTTTTT.

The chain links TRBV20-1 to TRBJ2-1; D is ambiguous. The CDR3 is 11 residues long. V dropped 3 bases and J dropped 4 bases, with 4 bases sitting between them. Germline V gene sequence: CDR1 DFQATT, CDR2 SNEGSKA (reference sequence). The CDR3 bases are TGCAGTGCTAGGCTTTACAATGAGCAGTTCTTC. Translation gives CSARLYNEQFF.